This TCR beta chain was sequenced during a study of T cells after yellow fever vaccination. A single record per CDR3 protein comes from TCRdb applying MiXCR to the 5' RACE reads. This sample has 250,000 or so distinct CDR3 sequences; roughly 3.7% occur once, and the top ten carry about 19%. V lost 6 bases to trimming and J lost 4 bases, with 13 bases between them. The CDR3 is made up of 14 amino acids. This clonotype was observed a handful of times. This clonotype originated in a man between 18 and 29 years old who received the YFV17D yellow fever vaccine. Sequenced material: PBMCs, taken 15 days after the yellow fever booster vaccination. V usage is TRBV12-3 or TRBV12-4 and J usage is TRBJ1-3, with D perhaps matching TRBD1 (6 bases). As DNA, the CDR3 is TGTGCCAGCAGATTCTCCAGGGGCGGAAACACCATATATTTT. Protein product: CASRFSRGGNTIYF.